The T cell receptor (beta chain) described here comes from a study of blood T cell repertoires in COVID-19. Study information: In each case, the material was cDNA or gDNA derived from T cells, B-cell-depleted T cells, or PBMCs.

Authors' data handling: By means of reference gene primer amplification, nucleated cell counts were estimated. The protocol was immunoSEQ multiplex PCR, while the TCRdb copy is restricted to in-frame clones and leaves out a portion. From that table come the V and J calls and clone size; the DNA was used to work out D and trimming. The top ten hold 2% to 3% of the sample, which has under 250,000 clones, 70% to 90% seen once. Trimming shortened V by 0 bases and J by 5 bases, and 16 bases separated the two germline ends. Germline loops: CDR1 LGHNA, CDR2 YNFKEQ. The CDR3 contains 17 residues. The rearrangement joins TRBV4-2 to TRBJ2-2; no clear D gene. Material: peripheral blood. This sequence was found in a woman between 65 and 79 years old with active or convalescent COVID-19. The CDR3, as DNA: TGTGCCAGCAGCCAAGAGGTTGGATTACCGAGGACCGGGGAGCTGTTTTTT. This sequence encodes CASSQEVGLPRTGELFF.